One and the same sample provided the 20 T cell receptor beta chains below, sequenced in a study of PD-1 blockade in classical Hodgkin lymphoma. Indicated time point: cycle 4 day 1 (C4D1), after 6 weeks of nivolumab. The patients all showed relapse after autologous stem cell transplantation, while their brentuximab vedotin exposure varied. Assay: immunoSEQ multiplex PCR; the TCRdb copy retains only in-frame clones and omits some. This repertoire shows some 100,000 clones, approximately 94% found once; its top ten account for just under 2%. The material sequenced was peripheral blood mononuclear cells (PBMCs), taken before the fourth cycle of nivolumab. The source of these receptors is a human donor with classical Hodgkin lymphoma.

This sequence joins TRBV14 and TRBJ2-7; D is perhaps TRBD2 (5 bases). V lost 1 base to trimming and J lost 0 bases, with 7 bases between them. The CDR3 spans 14 residues. Germline V CDR1 and CDR2: SGHDN, FVKESK. The CDR3 DNA is TGTGCCAGCAGCCAAGGGACTGGCTCCTACGAGCAGTACTTC. Its protein is CASSQGTGSYEQYF.

V usage is TRBV5-1 and J usage is TRBJ2-5; 10 bases are a match to TRBD1. The J call may not be correct, given that the DNA end is closer to TRBJ2-7. The length of the CDR3 is 14 residues. Germline V gene sequence: CDR1 SGHRS, CDR2 YFSETQ. Here the CDR3 DNA reads TGCGCCAGCAGCTTGGGACAGGGGGCGTACGAGCAGTACTTC. It encodes CASSLGQGAYEQYF.

The V call is TRBV5-1, the J call TRBJ2-2; no clear D. CDR3 length: 14 amino acids. Germline CDR1 SGHRS, CDR2 YFSETQ. The V end was cut by 0 bases, the J end by 4 bases, with 7 bases between. The CDR3 DNA reads as TGCGCCAGCAGCTTGGGAGCACCCACCGGGGAGCTGTTTTTT. This sequence encodes CASSLGAPTGELFF.

The gene calls are TRBV19 and TRBJ2-5; 8 bases are a match to TRBD1. The CDR3 sequence is 17 residues long. V shed 5 bases and J 2 bases; nucleotides not matched to a gene: 13. CDR1 LNHDA and CDR2 SQIVND come from the germline V gene (reference sequence). The CDR3 sequence is CASSPRRTGLPQETQYF. The CDR3 bases are TGTGCCAGTAGTCCCCGGCGGACAGGGCTTCCTCAAGAGACCCAGTACTTC.

J is TRBJ2-1 and V is TRBV2, with 7 nucleotides matching TRBD1. Germline V gene sequence: CDR1 SNHLY, CDR2 FYNNEI. V shed 0 bases, J shed 3 bases, and the junction held 26 bases outside the gene matches. The CDR3 has 23 amino acids. CDR3 residues: CASSEAVPWGQQTTFQFYNEQFF. CDR3 sequence (DNA): TGTGCCAGCAGTGAAGCAGTTCCTTGGGGACAGCAAACTACATTTCAGTTCTACAATGAGCAGTTCTTC.

This chain connects TRBV2 to TRBJ2-1; D is possibly TRBD1 or TRBD2 (5 bases each). The CDR3 spans 13 residues. Deletions cut 4 bases from V and 15 bases from J, with 19 bases between. From germline, CDR1 is SNHLY and CDR2 FYNNEI. CDR3 protein: CASSGSGQVEAFF. DNA for the CDR3: TGTGCCAGCAGTGGGTCGGGGCAGGTTGAGGCGTTCTTC.

The gene calls are TRBV10-3 and TRBJ1-1, with TRBD1 matching 9 bases. CDR1 is ENHRY and CDR2 is SYGVKD in the germline V gene. Trimming cost V 11 bases and J 2 bases; bases outside gene matches: 6. CDR3 length: 13 residues. CDR3 sequence: CASGTGLNTEAFF. The CDR3, as DNA: TGTGCCTCAGGGACAGGGCTCAACACTGAAGCTTTCTTT.

The chain couples TRBV28 to TRBJ2-5; 12 positions match TRBD2. The CDR3 consists of 14 residues. Germline-derived CDR1 and CDR2 are MDHEN and SYDVKM. Unmatched junction bases numbered 8, after V lost 6 bases and J lost 9 bases. The CDR3 reads CASRQLAGGKAQYF. The DNA for the CDR3 is TGTGCCAGCAGGCAACTAGCGGGAGGAAAGGCCCAGTACTTC.

This rearrangement joins TRBV21-1 to TRBJ2-1; the D call TRBD1 from the table was never checked on the DNA. TRBV21-1 counts as a pseudogene. The CDR3 loop spans 16 amino acids. This CDR3 is CAPSSYGTGPTGEQFF. The CDR3 coding sequence is TGTGCCCCCTCGTCCTACGGGACAGGCCCCACGGGTGAGCAGTTCTTC.

The rearrangement links TRBV10-2 to TRBJ2-2; TRBD2 agrees at 8 bases. CDR3 length: 16 residues. Unmatched junction bases numbered 9, after V lost 4 bases and J lost 5 bases. CDR1 is WSHSY, CDR2 SAAADI, per germline. CDR3 nucleotides: TGCGCCAGCAGTGGGTTGCGGGAGGTGGGAACCGGGGAGCTGTTTTTT. Its protein product is CASSGLREVGTGELFF.

The chain employs TRBV29-1 and TRBJ2-7, with 7 bases aligning to TRBD1. The trim removed 5 bases at V and 0 bases at J, leaving 10 bases unmatched. CDR1 and CDR2 (germline): SQVTM, ANQGSEA. The CDR3 totals 15 residues. The DNA for the CDR3 is TGCAGCGTTCACCCCGGACAGGAAAACTCCTACGAGCAGTACTTC. It codes for CSVHPGQENSYEQYF.

In this sample, this clone turned up once. V is TRBV11-2 and J is TRBJ1-1; D remains ambiguous. The V end lost 5 bases, the J end lost 1 base, and 11 bases lay between the germline ends. The CDR3 runs to 14 residues. Per the germline V gene, CDR1 is SGHAT and CDR2 is FQNNGV. CDR3 in amino acids: CASSPFGENTEAFF. In nucleotides, the CDR3 is TGTGCCAGCAGCCCCTTCGGTGAGAACACTGAAGCTTTCTTT.

This clone showed up just once. This chain links TRBV7-7 with TRBJ2-7; the D gene is possibly TRBD2 (6 bases). Germline CDR1 and CDR2: SSHAT and FNYEAQ (reference sequence). The CDR3 is 15 amino acids. V lost 5 bases, J lost 4 bases, and 18 bases lay in between. The CDR3 loop is CASSEGLAPGYEQYF. The CDR3 region has the DNA TGTGCCAGCAGCGAAGGGCTAGCGCCAGGGTACGAGCAGTACTTC.

The chain links TRBV9 to TRBJ2-5; 10 bases align to TRBD2. This CDR3 comprises 16 residues. The V gene's germline CDR1 is SGDLS and CDR2 YYNGEE. V trimming: 3 bases; J trimming: 5 bases; junction bases outside the gene matches: 10. The CDR3 spells CASSASGRATGETQYF. The CDR3 DNA reads as TGTGCCAGCAGCGCCAGCGGGAGGGCTACCGGGGAGACCCAGTACTTC.

Of note for this clone: This sample also contains other DNA sequences that code for the same CDR3. J is TRBJ1-5 and V is TRBV27, with no clear D. V was trimmed by 3 bases and J by 0 bases, leaving 9 bases between them. CDR1 MNHEY and CDR2 SMNVEV come from the germline V gene (reference sequence). The CDR3 has 15 residues. Here the CDR3 DNA reads TGTGCCAGCAGTTTCCTGAGTAATAGCAATCAGCCCCAGCATTTT. Amino acid sequence: CASSFLSNSNQPQHF.

Concerning this clone: Other DNA sequences in this sample translate to the same CDR3. V is TRBV29-1 and J is TRBJ1-5; D unclear. From germline, CDR1 is SQVTM and CDR2 ANQGSEA. With 5 bases removed from V and 4 bases from J, the gap between germline ends came to 12 bases. CDR3 length: 13 amino acids. This chain's CDR3 is CSVLGGDNQPQHF. CDR3 bases: TGCAGCGTTCTGGGCGGCGATAATCAGCCCCAGCATTTT.

The gene calls are TRBV27 and TRBJ2-1; a possible D gene is TRBD2 (7 bases). The CDR3 is 17 amino acids. Germline CDR1 MNHEY, CDR2 SMNVEV (reference sequence). Trimming pared 5 bases from V and 0 bases from J, leaving 17 bases between. CDR3: CASSPGGGPSSYNEQFF. CDR3 DNA: TGTGCCAGCAGTCCCGGCGGGGGCCCGAGCTCCTACAATGAGCAGTTCTTC.

The rearrangement links TRBV19 to TRBJ2-7; 7 bases are a match to TRBD1. The CDR3 is 14 amino acids. Germline CDR1 is LNHDA and CDR2 is SQIVND (reference sequence). The junction had 4 bases not matched to a gene; V was cut back by 5 bases and J by 0 bases. CDR3 residues: CASSGQAISYEQYF. The CDR3 nucleotides read TGTGCCAGTAGTGGACAGGCCATCTCCTACGAGCAGTACTTC.

The chain is built from TRBV6-1 and TRBJ2-7; TRBD1 agrees at 8 bases. The CDR3 loop spans 12 amino acids. Germline V CDR1 and CDR2: MNHNS, SASEGT. V was pared by 8 bases and J by 2 bases, with 2 bases of the junction left unmatched. The CDR3 nucleotides are TGTGCCAGCTGGGACAGGACCTACGAGCAGTACTTC. Its translation: CASWDRTYEQYF.

This clone appeared a single time. The chain employs TRBV19 and TRBJ2-5; possibly TRBD2 for D (5 bases). Looked up from germline, CDR1 is LNHDA and CDR2 is SQIVND (reference sequence). The CDR3 is 12 residues long. This CDR3 reads CATRTGRQTQYF. CDR3 sequence (DNA): TGTGCGACGAGGACTGGGCGTCAGACCCAGTACTTC.